Below, 21 T cell receptor delta chains from the same sample are listed, as sequenced in a study of γδ T cells in repeated Plasmodium falciparum infection. Vgamma9/Vdelta2+ and Vdelta2-negative gammadelta T cells were flow-sorted from PBMC for bulk sequencing. TCRdb reanalyzed the multiplex PCR reads using CATT. The sample lists tens of thousands of delta-chain clones; around 1.7% were seen once. Material for sequencing was gamma-delta T cells from blood. These receptors all stem from a pool of human donors (malaria-infected and uninfected, not separated).

As for this clone: This DNA's translation and the protein TCRdb lists, from a much larger clone, do not match at residue 10, likely due to a read error; the protein shown is translated from the DNA. The rearrangement uses TRDV1 and TRDJ1; D gene uncertain. Here the J gene came from matching the DNA to germline, since TCRdb omits it. Germline-derived CDR1 and CDR2 are TSWWSYY and QGS. V lost 3 bases and J 4 bases, leaving 21 bases between the germline ends. This CDR3 is 17 amino acids long. The CDR3 DNA reads as TGTGCTCTTGGGGATACATTCCAGGGAGTGTACAACGATAAACTCATCTTT. Its protein product is CALGDTFQGVYNDKLIF.

Concerning this clone itself: The TCRdb record carries a much larger clone's protein, which differs from this DNA's translation at residue 15; a read error is the likely cause, and the protein listed here is the DNA translation. The chain combines TRDV1 with TRDJ1; possibly TRDD2 or TRDD3 for D (5 bases each). TCRdb lists no J gene, so it was determined here by aligning the DNA to germline. Germline CDR1 is TSWWSYY and CDR2 is QGS. The CDR3 contains 23 residues. V lost 2 bases and J 3 bases, leaving 37 bases between the germline ends. CDR3 sequence (DNA): TGTGCTCTTGGGGAAAGTTATTCCTGCAAAAATCGCCGGGGACACGGTAGCGCCGATAAACTCATCTTT. This codes for CALGESYSCKNRRGHGSADKLIF.

Details on this clone: TCRdb has a much larger clone's protein, which differs at residue 15 from the translation of this DNA, likely because of a read error; what is shown is the protein translated from the DNA. The chain couples TRDV1 to TRDJ1, with 8 bases identical to TRDD3. No J gene is reported in TCRdb; it was inferred here by comparing the DNA with germline. The V segment lost 2 bases and the J segment 0 bases; nucleotides outside the gene matches: 20. The CDR3 is made up of 21 amino acids. The germline CDR1 and CDR2 sequences are TSWWSYY and QGS. This CDR3 is CALGELAFPNTGGTHTDKLIF. CDR3 coding DNA: TGTGCTCTTGGGGAATTGGCCTTCCCGAATACTGGGGGCACTCACACCGATAAACTCATCTTT.

In the case of this clone: This likely stems from a read error, as it lies one base from a far larger clone. Other DNA sequences in the sample encode the same CDR3. CDR3 sequence (DNA): TGTGCTCTTGGGGAAATCCTTCCTAAGCATTGGGGGCTCTACACCGATAAACTCATCTTT. This gives the protein CALGEILPKHWGLYTDKLIF. The chain is built from TRDV1 and TRDJ1; the match to TRDD2 covers 8 bases. Because TCRdb records no J gene, it was assigned here through a match of the DNA to germline. From germline, CDR1 is TSWWSYY and CDR2 QGS. Trimming took 2 bases from V and 0 from J; bases not matched to a gene: 17. The CDR3 contains 20 residues.

This clone was seen at least ten times. The chain is built from TRDV1 and TRDJ1; tentative D call: TRDD3 (6 bases). The CDR3 consists of 17 residues. The V end was cut by 4 bases, the J end by 0 bases, with 18 bases between. Germline assignment: CDR1 TSWWSYY and CDR2 QGS. The DNA for the CDR3 is TGTGCTCTTGGGGCCGGAAGGGGGAAATTTTACACCGATAAACTCATCTTT. This gives the protein CALGAGRGKFYTDKLIF.

The sample holds many counts of this clone. It differs at one base from a far larger clone, so likely a read error. This sample also contains other DNA sequences that code for the same CDR3. DNA for the CDR3: TGTGCTCTTGGGGAAGGCCTTGTTGGGGGATACATGACCGATAAACTCATCTTC. Protein: CALGEGLVGGYMTDKLIF. V and J are TRDV1 and TRDJ1; 10 nucleotides agree with TRDD3. CDR1 is TSWWSYY and CDR2 is QGS in the germline V gene. This CDR3 comprises 18 residues.

This clone was recorded many times. It is likely a read error: a sequence one base away is far more abundant. The identical CDR3 is also encoded by other nucleotide sequences in the sample. The chain employs TRDV1 and TRDJ2; 8 bases align to TRDD3. The CDR3 covers 23 residues. Germline CDR1 and CDR2: TSWWSYY and QGS. This CDR3 reads CALGDPPEGWGIVSIPLTAQLFF. CDR3 in DNA: TGTGCTCTTGGGGATCCCCCGGAAGGTTGGGGGATTGTGTCTATCCCTTTGACAGCACAGCTCTTCTTT.

There are many counts of this clone. The chain has TRDV1 and TRDJ1; 8 nucleotides align to TRDD3. Germline CDR1 and CDR2: TSWWSYY and QGS. After removal of 0 bases from V and 9 bases from J, the junction contained 6 bases not matched to a gene. The length of the CDR3 is 14 residues. The CDR3: CALGELEVGDELIF. In DNA form, the CDR3 reads TGTGCTCTTGGGGAACTTGAGGTGGGGGATGAACTCATCTTT.

Note on this clone: Additional DNA sequences in this sample encode the identical CDR3. The rearrangement joins TRDV1 to TRDJ1; no clear D. TCRdb does not report a J gene; here it was assigned by matching the DNA to germline references. The V and J ends lost 3 bases and 1 base respectively, with 21 bases between them. CDR3 length equals 18 residues. Germline V gene sequence: CDR1 TSWWSYY, CDR2 QGS. The chain's CDR3 is CALGDRSNYLPCTDKLIF. The CDR3 DNA sequence: TGTGCTCTTGGGGACCGGTCGAATTACTTGCCCTGCACCGATAAACTCATCTTT.

This clone was counted a few times. One base separates it from a far larger clone, so it is likely a read error. Other DNA sequences from this sample encode an identical CDR3 as well. The chain employs TRDV2 and TRDJ2, with TRDD3 as a possible D gene (5 bases). The CDR3 has 14 amino acids. Germline CDR1 is GEAIGNYY and CDR2 is EKD. CDR3: CACDTITGTAQLFF. In nucleotides, the CDR3 is TGTGCTTGTGACACCATTACTGGGACAGCACAACTCTTCTTT.

This clone has ten or more counts. TCRdb attributes to this sequence the protein of a much larger clone, which differs from the DNA translation at residue 10; a read error is likely, and the protein displayed is translated from the DNA. The rearrangement joins TRDV1 to TRDJ1; 7 positions agree with TRDD3. CDR3 length: 18 amino acids. Germline V gene data show CDR1 as TSWWSYY and CDR2 as QGS. V gave up 0 bases and J gave up 0 bases; unmatched junction bases: 10. The CDR3 reads CALGELKWGTSDTDKLIF. The CDR3 DNA sequence: TGTGCTCTTGGGGAACTAAAATGGGGGACGTCCGACACCGATAAACTCATCTTT.

A note on this clone: A read error likely explains this, since a far larger clone differs by one base. The same CDR3 arises from other DNA sequences in this sample as well. Here the V gene is TRDV1, but the J gene went uncalled. Germline loops: CDR1 TSWWSYY, CDR2 QGS. This CDR3 is 16 amino acids long. For the CDR3, the DNA is TGTGCTCTTGGGGGCCGCTCCGCTTTCCACACCGATAAACTCATCTTC. Residues: CALGGRSAFHTDKLIF.

This clone was counted ten times or more. TCRdb's protein, taken from a much larger clone, differs from this DNA's translation at residue 10, likely owing to a read error; the protein displayed comes from the DNA. The J gene is TRDJ1, the V gene TRDV2, with D maybe TRDD3 (6 bases). Trimming removed 0 bases at V and 4 bases at J, with 23 bases between. Germline-derived CDR1 and CDR2 are GEAIGNYY and EKD. This CDR3 contains 18 residues. The CDR3 reads CACDTVTGICIRDDKLIF. The CDR3 DNA sequence: TGTGCCTGTGACACCGTCACTGGGATATGCATAAGGGACGATAAACTCATCTTT.

On this clone: The mismatch at residue 6 between this DNA's translation and the TCRdb protein of a much larger clone likely reflects a read error; the protein shown is translated from the DNA. The chain is built from TRDV2 and TRDJ1, with 9 bases lining up with TRDD3. In the absence of a J gene in TCRdb, the DNA was matched to germline to assign it here. Germline values: CDR1 GEAIGNYY, CDR2 EKD. The CDR3 sequence is 18 residues long. The J segment lost 0 bases and the V segment lost 1 base, leaving 11 bases of the junction unmatched. The CDR3 coding sequence is TGTGCCTGTGACACGCCCCCTACTGGGGGAGAGTACACCGATAAACTCATCTTT. It translates to CACDTPPTGGEYTDKLIF.

This clone was found a few times. Translating this DNA gives a protein that differs at residue 5 from the TCRdb one, which belongs to a much larger clone; a read error is likely, and the protein shown is this translation. The rearrangement joins TRDV2 to TRDJ1; 13 bases match TRDD3. Germline matching of the DNA provided the J gene here, since TCRdb leaves it blank. Germline V CDR1 and CDR2: GEAIGNYY, EKD. This CDR3 has 21 amino acids. The ends lost 2 bases at V and 0 bases at J; junction bases unmatched: 17. The CDR3 sequence: CACDIVTGGYAERKDTDKLIF. CDR3 DNA sequence: TGTGCCTGTGACATCGTTACTGGGGGATACGCCGAGCGGAAGGACACCGATAAACTCATCTTT.

This clone was seen many times. A far more abundant clone sits one base away, making this likely a read error. The sample carries other DNA sequences with the same CDR3. This sequence joins TRDV1 and TRDJ2; 8 bases match TRDD3. Germline loops: CDR1 TSWWSYY, CDR2 QGS. The CDR3 runs to 23 residues. CDR3 DNA: TGTGCTCTCGGGGATCCCCCGGAAGGTTGGGGGATTGTGTCTATCCCTTTGACAGCACAACTCTTCTTT. Its translation is CALGDPPEGWGIVSIPLTAQLFF.

Details on this clone: The protein in TCRdb stems from a much larger clone and differs at residue 12 from this DNA's translation, likely a read error; here the protein is translated from the DNA. The chain carries TRDV1 and TRDJ1; 7 nucleotides agree with TRDD3. In the absence of a J gene in TCRdb, the DNA was matched to germline to assign it here. V was clipped by 8 bases and J by 5 bases; unmatched bases: 26. This CDR3 has 19 amino acids. Per the germline V gene, CDR1 is TSWWSYY and CDR2 is QGS. The CDR3: CALKFYRTVLGTRTDKLIF. The CDR3 nucleotides are TGTGCTCTTAAATTCTACCGAACGGTACTGGGGACCCGCACGGATAAACTCATCTTT.

With regard to this clone: TCRdb shows a much larger clone's protein in place of this DNA's translation, and the two differ at residue 4, likely through a read error; the protein shown is translated from the DNA. The chain is built from TRDV1 and TRDJ3; the D call may be TRDD2 or TRDD3 (9 bases each). TCRdb leaves out the J gene; it was filled in here by matching the DNA to germline. The V end was cut by 8 bases, the J end by 0 bases, with 35 bases between. CDR1 is TSWWSYY, CDR2 QGS, per germline. CDR3 length: 24 residues. The CDR3 coding sequence is TGTGCTCTTAGGCCCATCCCCTTCCTACGAACTGGGGGACTGTACTCCTGGGACACCCGACAGATGTTTTTC. This codes for CALRPIPFLRTGGLYSWDTRQMFF.

Comment on this clone: For this DNA, TCRdb reports the protein of a much larger clone, which diverges at residue 3, most likely from a read error; the protein presented here is translated directly from the DNA. This chain joins TRDV1 and TRDJ1, with 10 bases matching TRDD3. V dropped 11 bases and J dropped 2; count of bases not matched to a gene: 35. The CDR3 covers 23 residues. Germline V gene data show CDR1 as TSWWSYY and CDR2 as QGS. CDR3 amino acids: CAFAPPSAPWDWGIRLKTDKLIF. Written as DNA, the CDR3 is TGTGCTTTTGCTCCCCCTTCCGCCCCTTGGGACTGGGGGATCCGCCTTAAGACCGATAAACTCATCTTT.

In its sample, this clone ranks as medium-sized. The sample contains more than one DNA sequence encoding this CDR3. The chain uses TRDV1 and TRDJ1, with 12 bases that match TRDD3. Germline V CDR1 and CDR2: TSWWSYY, QGS. The trim removed 5 bases at V and 0 bases at J, leaving 10 bases unmatched. This CDR3 has 18 amino acids. The CDR3 loop is CALGTPGGYAFHTDKLIF. The CDR3 nucleotides read TGTGCTCTTGGGACCCCTGGGGGATACGCATTTCACACCGATAAACTCATCTTT.

This clone was seen a handful of times. Translating this DNA gives a protein that differs at residue 20 from the TCRdb one, which belongs to a much larger clone; a read error is likely, and the protein shown is this translation. The CDR3, as DNA: TGTGCTCTTGGGGAGCCCAATCTCTGGGGGATACGCCCGGGCTTAAGTAGGTCCGATAGACTCATCTTT. Protein sequence: CALGEPNLWGIRPGLSRSDRLIF. The V call is TRDV1, the J call TRDJ1, with 12 positions matching TRDD3. TCRdb carries no J gene annotation; the J gene was assigned here by matching the DNA with germline. The CDR3 has 23 amino acids. Per germline, CDR1 TSWWSYY and CDR2 QGS.